The T cell receptor beta chain described here comes from a study of T-cell reconstitution after alpha-beta-depleted transplantation in children. This clonotype has ten or more counts. CDR3 size: 12 residues. The germline gives CDR1 DFQATT, CDR2 SNEGSKA (reference sequence). V lost 3 bases, J lost 6 bases, and 9 bases lay in between. During its preparation, the TCRbeta library received unique molecular identifiers. TCRdb ran MiXCR on the PCR reads and lists one entry per CDR3 protein. In the table there are fewer than 700,000 distinct CDR3 sequences, more than 20% of which are singletons. The gene calls are TRBV20-1 and TRBJ2-1; perhaps TRBD2 as D (6 bases). The receptor was isolated from a boy in the first two years of life who had a stem cell transplant for acute myeloid leukemia, so the T cells may come from the graft donor. Sequenced here: PBMCs, mostly from graft donor cells, sampled 360 days after TCRalphabeta/CD19-depleted stem cell transplant. The CDR3 DNA is TGCAGTGCTAGGCGGGACGGCAATGAGCAGTTCTTC. This sequence encodes CSARRDGNEQFF.